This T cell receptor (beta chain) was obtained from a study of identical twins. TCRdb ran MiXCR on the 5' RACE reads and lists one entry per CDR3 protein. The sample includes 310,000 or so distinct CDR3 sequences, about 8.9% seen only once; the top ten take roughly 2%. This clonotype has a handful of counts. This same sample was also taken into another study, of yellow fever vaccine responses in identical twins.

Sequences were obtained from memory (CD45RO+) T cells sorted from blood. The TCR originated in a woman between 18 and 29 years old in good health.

CDR3: CSAGDNEQFF. The CDR3 DNA follows: TGCAGCGCCGGGGACAATGAGCAGTTCTTC. This chain joins TRBV29-1 and TRBJ2-1; a weak D match, TRBD2 (5 bases). CDR3 length: 10 residues. V was clipped by 7 bases and J by 5 bases, with 6 bases between them. CDR1 SQVTM and CDR2 ANQGSEA come from the germline V gene.